These 32 T cell receptor beta chains originate from one sample sequenced in a study of blood T cell repertoires in COVID-19. The data were produced by immunoSEQ multiplex PCR, yet TCRdb's version contains in-frame clones alone and is incomplete. The sample lists 150,000 to 200,000 clones, about 86% occurring once. The sample taken for sequencing was peripheral blood. These receptors all come from a man in his 60s with acute or convalescent COVID-19.

The chain employs TRBV18 and TRBJ2-1; tentative D call: TRBD1 (7 bases). The CDR3 runs 14 residues. Trimming took off 6 bases at V and 7 bases at J, with 16 bases between the two ends. In germline, CDR1 is KGHSH, CDR2 LQKENI. CDR3 region: CASSPQGGVNEQFF. CDR3 DNA sequence: TGTGCCAGCTCCCCCCAGGGGGGAGTAAATGAGCAGTTCTTC.

This clone occurred once. This chain uses TRBV19 with TRBJ1-5; 11 bases line up with TRBD1. Trimming removed 4 bases from V and 3 bases from J; junction bases left unmatched: 8. The CDR3 spans 17 residues. CDR1 is LNHDA, CDR2 SQIVND, per germline (reference sequence). The chain's CDR3 is CASSTRDRGSLNQPQHF. Here the CDR3 DNA reads TGTGCCAGTAGTACCCGGGACAGGGGGTCTCTCAATCAGCCCCAGCATTTT.

The chain carries TRBV7-3 and TRBJ1-1; TRBD1 aligns across 10 bases. Germline values: CDR1 SGHTA, CDR2 FQGTGA. CDR3 size: 14 residues. The V and J ends lost 6 bases and 7 bases, in that order; junction bases with no gene match: 8. For the CDR3, the DNA is TGTGCCAGCAGTCCGACCGGGACAGGGGTTGAAGCTTTCTTT. Its protein product is CASSPTGTGVEAFF.

In this sample, this clone turned up a few times. The genes are TRBV9 and TRBJ2-1; the D gene is possibly TRBD2 (7 bases). Trimming removed 0 bases at V and 9 bases at J, with 13 bases between. Germline V CDR1 and CDR2: SGDLS, YYNGEE. There are 14 residues in the CDR3. CDR3 sequence: CASSVVAGEGEQFF. CDR3 bases: TGTGCCAGCAGCGTAGTAGCAGGGGAGGGTGAGCAGTTCTTC.

This clone came up a few times. The chain couples TRBV4-1 to TRBJ1-1; D gene uncertain. V was cut by 1 base and J by 1 base, with 7 bases left in between. The CDR3 totals 14 residues. CDR1 is MGHRA and CDR2 is YSYEKL in the germline V gene. In DNA form, the CDR3 reads TGCGCCAGCAGCCAAGGTTTAGAGAACACTGAAGCTTTCTTT. As protein: CASSQGLENTEAFF.

The rearrangement joins TRBV6-4 to TRBJ1-5; the D gene is possibly TRBD1 (5 bases). The CDR3 loop spans 14 amino acids. Germline V gene data show CDR1 as MRHNA and CDR2 as SNTAGT. The V gene lost 4 bases and the J gene lost 3 bases, with 10 bases spanning the gap. The CDR3 sequence is CASSGGGINQPQHF. Written as DNA, the CDR3 is TGTGCCAGCAGTGGGGGGGGAATCAATCAGCCCCAGCATTTT.

This clone was detected only a few times. This chain links TRBV16 with TRBJ1-5; TRBD1 is a possible D gene (5 bases). Germline V gene data show CDR1 as KGHSY and CDR2 as FQNENV. V shed 8 bases and J shed 0 bases, with 14 bases lying between them. The CDR3 consists of 15 residues. The CDR3 protein is CASAGEGYSNQPQHF. The CDR3 DNA reads as TGTGCCAGCGCGGGGGAAGGTTATAGCAATCAGCCCCAGCATTTT. Looking up the rest from reference TRBV16 and TRBJ1-5 gives the full variable domain: GEEVAQTPKHLVRGEGQKAKLYCAPIKGHSYVFWYQQVLKNEFKFLISFQNENVFDETGMPKERFSAKCLPNSPCSLEIQATKLEDSAVYFCASAGEGYSNQPQHFGDGTRLSIL.

The chain carries TRBV28 and TRBJ2-2; 9 bases agree with TRBD1. The germline gives CDR1 MDHEN, CDR2 SYDVKM. The CDR3 sequence is 16 residues long. V lost 7 bases, J lost 4 bases, and 10 bases stayed unmatched. CDR3 region: CASIPHRDRVTGELFF. CDR3 coding DNA: TGTGCCAGCATCCCTCACCGGGACAGGGTCACCGGGGAGCTGTTTTTT.

This rearrangement joins TRBV28 to TRBJ1-5; a weak D match, TRBD1 (6 bases). The CDR3 has 14 residues. Germline lookup yields CDR1 MDHEN and CDR2 SYDVKM. V lost 7 bases and J lost 6, with 16 bases in between. The CDR3 DNA follows: TGTGCCAGCACCGCTGGGACAAAGACTCAGCCCCAGCATTTT. Amino acid sequence: CASTAGTKTQPQHF.

This chain connects TRBV27 to TRBJ2-7; D is possibly TRBD1 (6 bases). V lost 4 bases to trimming and J lost 2 bases, with 21 bases between them. The length of the CDR3 is 17 residues. Germline assignment: CDR1 MNHEY and CDR2 SMNVEV (reference sequence). CDR3: CASSSWRSGALTYEQYF. The CDR3 region has the DNA TGTGCCAGCAGTTCCTGGAGATCAGGGGCGCTTACCTACGAGCAGTACTTC.

This chain connects TRBV28 to TRBJ1-5; 7 bases fit TRBD1. Trimming took 1 base from V and 5 from J; bases not matched to a gene: 5. Germline V gives CDR1 MDHEN, CDR2 SYDVKM. This CDR3 has 15 amino acids. CDR3: CASSLLGQGDQPQHF. For the CDR3, the DNA is TGTGCCAGCAGTTTATTAGGTCAGGGGGATCAGCCCCAGCATTTT.

The genes are TRBV24-1 and TRBJ2-4; D possibly corresponds to TRBD1 (8 bases). Per germline, CDR1 KGHDR and CDR2 SFDVKD. V was shortened by 4 bases and J by 9 bases, with 21 bases between the two germline ends. This CDR3 region has 16 residues. The CDR3 nucleotides read TGTGCCACCAGTGACCCCGGACAGGGAGGCGGGAGCATTCAGTACTTC. Protein sequence: CATSDPGQGGGSIQYF.

The V call is TRBV5-1, the J call TRBJ2-7, with D tentatively TRBD2 (6 bases). The CDR3 totals 15 residues. Germline V lookup: CDR1 SGHRS, CDR2 YFSETQ. Trimming took 3 bases from V and 3 from J, leaving 16 bases between them. CDR3: CASSSQGGRDYEQYF. The DNA for the CDR3 is TGCGCCAGCAGCTCCCAAGGTGGGCGGGACTACGAGCAGTACTTC.

The V call is TRBV5-1, the J call TRBJ2-5; TRBD2 matches at 8 bases. Losses at the gene ends were 1 base for V and 2 bases for J; bases not matched to a gene: 7. This CDR3 comprises 16 residues. Germline V gene lookup returns CDR1 SGHRS and CDR2 YFSETQ. The CDR3 spells CASSLSWTSRQETQYF. The DNA for the CDR3 is TGCGCCAGCAGCTTGTCTTGGACTAGCAGACAAGAGACCCAGTACTTC.

The gene calls are TRBV7-9 and TRBJ2-3, with TRBD2 matching over 7 bases. Germline V gives CDR1 SEHNR, CDR2 FQNEAQ (reference sequence). This CDR3 has 14 amino acids. V trimming: 5 bases; J trimming: 6 bases; junction bases outside the gene matches: 8. The CDR3 region is CASSKTAGRDTQYF. The CDR3 DNA is TGTGCCAGCAGCAAGACGGCCGGGAGGGATACGCAGTATTTT.

In DNA, the CDR3 is TGTGCCAGCAGTCGGAGACAGGCCTCTGGAAACACCATATATTTT. Protein product: CASSRRQASGNTIYF. The V call is TRBV6-5, the J call TRBJ1-3; D perhaps matches TRBD1 (6 bases). This CDR3 has 15 amino acids. Germline CDR1 reads MNHEY; CDR2 reads SVGAGI. V was pared by 5 bases and J by 0 bases, with 11 bases between.

The rearrangement links TRBV28 to TRBJ1-6; D not resolved. V was cut by 10 bases and J by 16 bases, with 11 bases left in between. This CDR3 has 9 residues. CDR1 MDHEN and CDR2 SYDVKM come from the germline V gene. CDR3 sequence reads: CATKHSLHF. In nucleotides, the CDR3 is TGTGCCACCAAGCACTCGCTCCACTTT.

This clone was seen only once. This chain connects TRBV28 to TRBJ2-2; weak D call: TRBD1 (5 bases). The CDR3 sequence is 18 residues long. The germline gives CDR1 MDHEN, CDR2 SYDVKM. V lost 6 bases and J 4 bases, leaving 24 bases between the germline ends. The CDR3 coding sequence is TGTGCCAGCAGACCTCCCCCCAGGGCTGGTGGTTTCACCGGGGAGCTGTTTTTT. Translation gives CASRPPPRAGGFTGELFF.

V and J are TRBV6-2 or TRBV6-3 and TRBJ2-2; D call uncertain. This CDR3 has 14 amino acids. The germline V and J ends were trimmed by 5 bases and 3 bases, with 10 bases remaining between them. Looked up from germline, CDR1 is MNHEY and CDR2 is SVGEGT. CDR3 residues: CASSRYKDTGELFF. Written as DNA, the CDR3 is TGTGCCAGCAGTAGATACAAAGACACCGGGGAGCTGTTTTTT.

The chain recombines TRBV7-9 with TRBJ1-2; 10 nucleotides match TRBD1. CDR1 is SEHNR and CDR2 is FQNEAQ in the germline V gene (reference sequence). V lost 5 bases and J lost 7; bases outside the gene matches: 4. The CDR3 spans 13 residues. The CDR3 protein is CASSPRDRGGYTF. The CDR3 region has the DNA TGTGCCAGCAGCCCGAGGGACAGGGGTGGCTACACCTTC.

The chain's CDR3 is CASSPLAGGQFF. The DNA of the CDR3 is TGTGCCAGCAGCCCACTAGCGGGAGGGCAGTTCTTC. This chain uses TRBV6-6 with TRBJ2-1, with 12 positions matching TRBD2. CDR1 and CDR2 (germline): MNHNY, SVGAGI (reference sequence). The CDR3 contains 12 residues. Trimming at V came to 6 bases and at J to 12 bases, leaving 3 bases not matched to a gene.

The CDR3 DNA follows: TGTGCCAGCAGCCCCCGGGACAGGCCATCTGGTGGCTACACCTTC. Encoded protein: CASSPRDRPSGGYTF. The genes are TRBV9 and TRBJ1-2; 8 positions agree with TRBD1. V was pared by 4 bases and J by 7 bases, with 12 bases of the junction left unmatched. Germline CDR1 and CDR2: SGDLS and YYNGEE. The CDR3 spans 15 residues. The full variable domain, in which reference TRBV9 and TRBJ1-2 provide the parts outside the CDR3, is DSGVTQTPKHLITATGQRVTLRCSPRSGDLSVYWYQQSLDQGLQFLIQYYNGEERAKGNILERFSAQQFPDLHSELNLSSLELGDSALYFCASSPRDRPSGGYTFGSGTRLTVV.

The chain links TRBV19 to TRBJ2-1, with 8 nucleotides matching TRBD2. Germline-derived CDR1 and CDR2 are LNHDA and SQIVND (reference sequence). After removal of 5 bases from V and 6 bases from J, the junction contained 12 bases not matched to a gene. The CDR3 contains 16 residues. Here the CDR3 DNA reads TGTGCCAGTAGTCCCTGGACGGCCGGGACTAGCAATGAGCAGTTCTTC. It encodes CASSPWTAGTSNEQFF.

J is TRBJ2-3 and V is TRBV28; 9 nucleotides match TRBD2. Germline CDR1 and CDR2: MDHEN and SYDVKM. The CDR3 is 12 amino acids. The trim removed 5 bases at V and 8 bases at J, leaving 2 bases unmatched. Here the CDR3 reads CASSEREATQYF. The CDR3 DNA is TGTGCCAGCAGTGAGCGGGAGGCTACGCAGTATTTT.

The genes are TRBV18 and TRBJ2-3; D call uncertain. Per the germline V gene, CDR1 is KGHSH and CDR2 is LQKENI. V dropped 4 bases and J dropped 6 bases, with 11 bases sitting between them. The CDR3 is 13 residues long. CDR3 bases: TGTGCCAGCTCACTTTCCCTGTCCGATACGCAGTATTTT. This codes for CASSLSLSDTQYF.

V usage is TRBV28 and J usage is TRBJ2-3; TRBD1 might be the D (6 bases). The germline V gene encodes CDR1 MDHEN and CDR2 SYDVKM. Trimming shortened V by 4 bases and J by 5 bases, and 16 bases separated the two germline ends. This CDR3 comprises 15 residues. CDR3 residues: CASSYGQGWGDTQYF. In nucleotides, the CDR3 is TGTGCCAGCAGTTACGGCCAGGGGTGGGGAGATACGCAGTATTTT.

The J gene is TRBJ1-2, the V gene TRBV6-4; 7 bases line up with TRBD1. The J segment lost 3 bases and the V segment lost 2 bases, leaving 9 bases of the junction unmatched. This CDR3 has 16 amino acids. Germline lookup yields CDR1 MRHNA and CDR2 SNTAGT. DNA for the CDR3: TGTGCCAGCAGTGACCGAGAGGGGGCGCAGGACTATGGCTACACCTTC. Amino acids: CASSDREGAQDYGYTF.

This sequence joins TRBV2 and TRBJ1-1, with D possibly being TRBD1 (5 bases). Trimming took 5 bases from V and 4 from J, leaving 14 bases between them. This CDR3 region has 14 residues. Looked up from germline, CDR1 is SNHLY and CDR2 is FYNNEI. The CDR3 DNA reads as TGTGCCAGCAGTCAGGGACTGGGTGCCACTGAAGCTTTCTTT. Amino acid sequence: CASSQGLGATEAFF.

The CDR3 region is CASRDGQLNEKLFF. The CDR3 bases are TGTGCCAGCAGGGATGGACAGCTTAATGAAAAACTGTTTTTT. V and J are TRBV7-2 and TRBJ1-4, with D maybe TRBD1 (6 bases). Germline V gene sequence: CDR1 SGHTA, CDR2 FQGNSA. The CDR3 runs to 14 residues. The V end was cut by 6 bases, the J end by 4 bases, with 12 bases between.

The CDR3 here is CAISESNIINQPQHF. Written as DNA, the CDR3 is TGTGCCATCAGTGAGTCTAACATCATCAATCAGCCCCAGCATTTT. The rearrangement uses TRBV10-3 and TRBJ1-5, with D unclear. Per the germline V gene, CDR1 is ENHRY and CDR2 is SYGVKD. Trimming took 0 bases from V and 3 from J, leaving 9 bases between them. The length of the CDR3 is 15 residues.

The V gene is TRBV5-1, the J gene TRBJ2-5; 9 bases line up with TRBD2. CDR1 is SGHRS, CDR2 YFSETQ, per germline. V shed 1 base and J 1 base; nucleotides not matched to a gene: 8. This CDR3 has 17 amino acids. For the CDR3, the DNA is TGCGCCAGCAGCTTGTCGGGAGCGGGAGGACCCCAAGAGACCCAGTACTTC. This codes for CASSLSGAGGPQETQYF.

The gene calls are TRBV27 and TRBJ1-2, with D perhaps matching TRBD1 (6 bases). V was shortened by 5 bases and J by 2 bases, with 15 bases between the two germline ends. The germline CDR1 and CDR2 sequences are MNHEY and SMNVEV (reference sequence). The CDR3 spans 15 residues. CDR3 in amino acids: CASSAYRESNYGYTF. The CDR3 DNA follows: TGTGCCAGCAGTGCCTACAGGGAATCCAACTATGGCTACACCTTC.